These T cell receptor beta chains were read from a single sample in a study of T cell responses to AZD1222 COVID-19 vaccine. This table comes from immunoSEQ multiplex PCR, and its TCRdb copy is limited to in-frame clones, with some not included. The repertoire holds about 110,000 clones, around 90% seen once, with approximately 8% in the top ten. The sample here was peripheral blood, taken on day 0 of AZD1222 vaccination. The source of these receptors is an adult in good health. Both conserved end residues are part of each CDR3.

J gene: TRBJ1-2
V gene: TRBV19
CDR3 protein: CASNDFNYGYTF

J gene: TRBJ1-1
V gene: TRBV9
CDR3 protein: CASSAPGQNTEAFF

J gene: TRBJ1-5
V gene: TRBV7-9
CDR3 protein: CASSPTGNQEQPQHF

J gene: TRBJ1-4
V gene: TRBV7-6
CDR3 protein: CASSLGAGEKLFF

J gene: TRBJ2-7
V gene: TRBV29-1
CDR3 protein: CSVLGGADSSYEQYF

J gene: TRBJ2-1
V gene: TRBV5-4
CDR3 protein: CASSRGQGSFNEQFF

J gene: TRBJ1-3
V gene: TRBV3-1/TRBV3-2
CDR3 protein: CASSRFGISGNTIYF

J gene: TRBJ2-1
V gene: TRBV12-3/TRBV12-4
CDR3 protein: CASSLNRWNEQFF

J gene: TRBJ2-1
V gene: TRBV25-1
CDR3 protein: CASRLAGGGNEQFF

J gene: TRBJ2-1
V gene: TRBV27
CDR3 protein: CASSQGVSGYNEQFF

J gene: TRBJ2-2
V gene: TRBV5-4
CDR3 protein: CASNSWGQANTGELFF

J gene: TRBJ1-6
V gene: TRBV27
CDR3 protein: CASRSGTGVWFASPLHF

J gene: TRBJ1-1
V gene: TRBV4-1
CDR3 protein: CASSQRRSGGLNTEAFF

J gene: TRBJ2-7
V gene: TRBV28
CDR3 protein: CASLSQGSDSYEQYF

J gene: TRBJ2-1
V gene: TRBV11-3
CDR3 protein: CASSLGTSGGEQFF

J gene: TRBJ2-5
V gene: TRBV6-5
CDR3 protein: CASSYSIAGGFETQYF

J gene: TRBJ2-2
V gene: TRBV3-1/TRBV3-2
CDR3 protein: CASSHSGGELFF

J gene: TRBJ1-6
V gene: TRBV28
CDR3 protein: CASSTPGRPLHF

J gene: TRBJ1-5
V gene: TRBV19
CDR3 protein: CASSRGRAQPQHF

J gene: TRBJ1-5
V gene: TRBV10-3
CDR3 protein: CAISESQGGQPQHF

J gene: TRBJ1-1
V gene: TRBV12-3/TRBV12-4
CDR3 protein: CATRGAEAFF

J gene: TRBJ2-7
V gene: TRBV10-3
CDR3 protein: CAISSPGTGGSYEQYF